The 32 T cell receptor beta chains below come from one sample, sequenced in a study of OX40 agonist ivuxolimab in advanced cancers. Clones were read by immunoSEQ multiplex PCR, and TCRdb kept only the in-frame ones, dropping some. The table lists approximately 79,000 clones, around 83% of them singletons. This sample comprised CD4+ or CD8+ T cells sorted from blood, obtained in a trial of the OX40 agonist ivuxolimab. These receptors all come from an adult with an advanced solid tumor such as melanoma, head and neck, liver or kidney cancer.

This sequence joins TRBV11-1 and TRBJ1-6; the match to TRBD1 covers 9 bases. CDR3 size: 16 residues. CDR1 is SGHAT, CDR2 FQDESV, per germline (reference sequence). V was clipped by 4 bases and J by 5 bases; unmatched bases: 6. The CDR3 loop is CASSSGQGENNSPLHF. Here the CDR3 DNA reads TGTGCCAGCAGCTCGGGACAGGGCGAAAATAATTCACCCCTCCACTTT.

V gene TRBV11-3 combines with J gene TRBJ2-3; 9 positions agree with TRBD2. V shed 5 bases, J shed 4 bases, and the junction held 4 bases outside the gene matches. The CDR3 loop spans 14 amino acids. CDR1 and CDR2 (germline): SGHNT, YENEEA. CDR3 residues: CASSPGLASDTQYF. The CDR3 nucleotides are TGTGCCAGCAGCCCGGGACTAGCTTCAGATACGCAGTATTTT. Drawing the rest from reference TRBV11-3 and TRBJ2-3, the complete variable domain is EAGVVQSPRYKIIEKKQPVAFWCNPISGHNTLYWYLQNLGQGPELLIRYENEEAVDDSQLPKDRFSAERLKGVDSTLKIQPAELGDSAVYLCASSPGLASDTQYFGPGTRLTVL.

In this sample, this clone turned up once. The rearrangement joins TRBV6-1 to TRBJ2-1; D could derive from TRBD1 or TRBD2 (5 bases each). Per germline, CDR1 MNHNS and CDR2 SASEGT. This CDR3 is built from 14 residues. Deletions cut 4 bases from V and 6 bases from J, with 13 bases between. The CDR3 DNA follows: TGTGCCAGCAGTGGAGGGGCGGATTCCAATGAGCAGTTCTTC. This translates into CASSGGADSNEQFF.

The V call is TRBV7-2, the J call TRBJ1-3; possible D gene TRBD1, 5 bases. This CDR3 region has 14 residues. Germline loops: CDR1 SGHTA, CDR2 FQGNSA. Trimming pared 4 bases from V and 0 bases from J, leaving 7 bases between. CDR3 sequence reads: CASSSGTSGNTIYF. CDR3 coding DNA: TGTGCCAGCAGCTCGGGGACCTCTGGAAACACCATATATTTT.

The gene calls are TRBV11-3 and TRBJ2-2; D remains ambiguous. The CDR3 is made up of 17 amino acids. Germline CDR1 and CDR2: SGHNT and YENEEA. Trimming pared 6 bases from V and 2 bases from J, leaving 19 bases between. This CDR3 reads CASSRYIDTFNTGELFF. The CDR3 DNA reads as TGTGCCAGCAGTCGCTATATTGATACCTTCAACACCGGGGAGCTGTTTTTT.

The chain's CDR3 is CASSLTEAGKNIQYF. In DNA form, the CDR3 reads TGTGCCAGCAGCTTAACCGAGGCAGGCAAAAACATTCAGTACTTC. The chain has TRBV7-3 and TRBJ2-4; D unclear. The CDR3 sequence is 15 residues long. V lost 0 bases to trimming and J lost 3 bases, with 9 bases between them. Germline loops: CDR1 SGHTA, CDR2 FQGTGA. The variable domain in full, completed from reference TRBV7-3 and TRBJ2-4, reads GAGVSQTPSNKVTEKGKYVELRCDPISGHTALYWYRQSLGQGPEFLIYFQGTGAADDSGLPNDRFFAVRPEGSVSTLKIQRTERGDSAVYLCASSLTEAGKNIQYFGAGTRLSVL.

The rearrangement uses TRBV9 and TRBJ2-2; D remains unclear. The V end lost 4 bases, the J end lost 4 bases, and 17 bases lay between the germline ends. In germline, CDR1 is SGDLS, CDR2 YYNGEE. The CDR3 totals 16 residues. In nucleotides, the CDR3 is TGTGCCAGCAGCCCTGGGATCTCTGCTGGCACCGGGGAGCTGTTTTTT. Its protein product is CASSPGISAGTGELFF.

A remark on this clone: Germline is not matched at one junction end, which may reflect a read error. The chain uses TRBV19 and TRBJ2-1, with D unresolved. Germline values: CDR1 LNHDA, CDR2 SQIVND (reference sequence). The CDR3 covers 16 residues. The CDR3 here is CASTDRARPSNNEQFF. In DNA, the CDR3 is TGTGCCAGTACCGATAGGGCTAGGCCCTCCAACAATGAGCAGTTCTTC.

This clone was counted a few times. The chain links TRBV11-2 to TRBJ1-3; 9 nucleotides match TRBD1. From germline, CDR1 is SGHAT and CDR2 FQNNGV. Unmatched junction bases numbered 10, after V lost 5 bases and J lost 2 bases. The CDR3 spans 17 residues. The CDR3 loop is CASSPTPGTGTGNTIYF. The CDR3 nucleotides are TGTGCCAGCAGCCCTACCCCAGGGACAGGGACTGGAAACACCATATATTTT.

V and J are TRBV11-2 and TRBJ1-3; D might be TRBD1 (5 bases). The V gene's germline CDR1 is SGHAT and CDR2 FQNNGV. V was clipped by 5 bases and J by 8 bases, with 13 bases between them. The CDR3 length is 13 residues. The CDR3 is CASSPLRGDTIYF. CDR3 DNA: TGTGCCAGCAGCCCTCTACGGGGGGACACCATATATTTT.

This chain joins TRBV15 and TRBJ2-7, with D possibly being TRBD1 or TRBD2 (8 bases each). V lost 3 bases, J lost 4 bases, and 19 bases lay in between. Per germline, CDR1 LNHNV and CDR2 YYDKDF (reference sequence). This CDR3 comprises 16 residues. In DNA form, the CDR3 reads TGTGCCACCAGCAGCGGGGGGGAGACAGGGGAATACGAGCAGTACTTC. It translates to CATSSGGETGEYEQYF.

The chain is built from TRBV6-6 and TRBJ2-7; a weak D match, TRBD2 (6 bases). Trimming pared 0 bases from V and 10 bases from J, leaving 10 bases between. Germline CDR1 is MNHNY and CDR2 is SVGAGI (reference sequence). The CDR3 has 12 amino acids. The CDR3 DNA sequence: TGTGCCAGCAGTTACTCGGAGGGGCATCAGTACTTC. This encodes CASSYSEGHQYF.

V usage is TRBV29-1 and J usage is TRBJ2-2; possibly TRBD2 for D (5 bases). Trimming shortened V by 6 bases and J by 4 bases, and 12 bases separated the two germline ends. The CDR3 length is 13 residues. Germline V CDR1 and CDR2: SQVTM, ANQGSEA. The CDR3 is CSVTRLGTGELFF. The CDR3 DNA follows: TGCAGCGTAACTAGGTTAGGCACCGGGGAGCTGTTTTTT.

The chain uses TRBV10-3 and TRBJ2-4; TRBD1 matches at 11 bases. Germline V lookup: CDR1 ENHRY, CDR2 SYGVKD. The J segment lost 7 bases and the V segment lost 2 bases, leaving 4 bases of the junction unmatched. The CDR3 has 15 amino acids. CDR3: CAISEAGTGGNIQYF. The CDR3 region has the DNA TGTGCCATCAGTGAGGCCGGGACAGGGGGGAACATTCAGTACTTC.

The genes are TRBV5-1 and TRBJ2-1; TRBD1 agrees at 7 bases. With 2 bases clipped from V and 7 bases from J, the junction kept 6 bases outside the gene matches. The CDR3 has 14 amino acids. The V gene's germline CDR1 is SGHRS and CDR2 YFSETQ. CDR3 bases: TGCGCCAGCAGCTTAGGACAGGTCAGAAATGAGCAGTTCTTC. This translates into CASSLGQVRNEQFF. Using reference TRBV5-1 and TRBJ2-1 for the parts outside the CDR3, the full variable domain is KAGVTQTPRYLIKTRGQQVTLSCSPISGHRSVSWYQQTPGQGLQFLFEYFSETQRNKGNFPGRFSGRQFSNSRSEMNVSTLELGDSALYLCASSLGQVRNEQFFGPGTRLTVL.

The J gene is TRBJ2-2, the V gene TRBV27, with D maybe TRBD2 (6 bases). With 6 bases removed from V and 7 bases from J, the gap between germline ends came to 18 bases. The CDR3 spans 15 residues. CDR1 is MNHEY and CDR2 is SMNVEV in the germline V gene (reference sequence). CDR3 sequence: CASSPGGARYGELFF. CDR3 DNA: TGTGCCAGCAGCCCAGGCGGGGCTCGATACGGGGAGCTGTTTTTT.

J is TRBJ2-3 and V is TRBV5-6; D is uncertain. The germline gives CDR1 SGHDT, CDR2 YYEEEE. The length of the CDR3 is 13 residues. The V end lost 3 bases, the J end lost 6 bases, and 11 bases lay between the germline ends. CDR3 residues: CASSSQAFDTQYF. DNA for the CDR3: TGTGCCAGCAGCTCCCAGGCGTTTGATACGCAGTATTTT.

The V and J genes are TRBV7-7 and TRBJ2-2; 11 bases are a match to TRBD2. CDR1 and CDR2 from the germline V gene are SSHAT and FNYEAQ (reference sequence). The CDR3 totals 18 residues. Trimming removed 0 bases from V and 0 bases from J; junction bases left unmatched: 3. Here the CDR3 reads CASSLATSGGTNTGELFF. The DNA of the CDR3 is TGTGCCAGCAGCTTAGCTACTAGCGGGGGAACGAACACCGGGGAGCTGTTTTTT.

CDR3 sequence (DNA): TGCGCCAGCAGCTTCGGGACAGAGAATTCACCCCTCCACTTT. This sequence encodes CASSFGTENSPLHF. V and J are TRBV5-1 and TRBJ1-6, with 7 nucleotides matching TRBD1. CDR3 length: 14 residues. The germline CDR1 and CDR2 sequences are SGHRS and YFSETQ. V gave up 2 bases and J gave up 7 bases; unmatched junction bases: 3.

This clone appeared a single time. This chain joins TRBV5-1 and TRBJ2-2, with D uncertain. Trimming left V 1 base short and J 0 bases short, with 7 bases between. There are 15 residues in the CDR3. The V gene's germline CDR1 is SGHRS and CDR2 YFSETQ. The chain's CDR3 is CASSLYVSNTGELFF. CDR3 in DNA: TGCGCCAGCAGCTTGTACGTATCGAACACCGGGGAGCTGTTTTTT.

This clone was counted between two and nine times. The rearrangement joins TRBV12-5 to TRBJ2-3; TRBD2 is a possible D gene (5 bases). Trimming left V 3 bases short and J 0 bases short, with 10 bases between. In germline, CDR1 is LGHNT, CDR2 FRNRAP. The CDR3 contains 15 residues. The CDR3 nucleotides are TGTGCTAGTGGTTTAAAGCGGACTAGCACAGATACGCAGTATTTT. Its translation is CASGLKRTSTDTQYF.

This clone was found once. The chain has TRBV6-4 and TRBJ1-1; D is unclear. CDR1 is MRHNA, CDR2 SNTAGT, per germline. This CDR3 is built from 14 residues. V lost 2 bases, J lost 0 bases, and 7 bases lay in between. For the CDR3, the DNA is TGTGCCAGCAGTGACGCCATCCTGAACACTGAAGCTTTCTTT. Translating gives CASSDAILNTEAFF.

As DNA, the CDR3 is TGTGCCAGCAACCAGGACAGGGCCGCTGAAAAACTGTTTTTT. It specifies CASNQDRAAEKLFF. The chain combines TRBV6-4 with TRBJ1-4; 8 nucleotides align to TRBD1. The CDR3 has 14 residues. V shed 7 bases and J 7 bases; nucleotides not matched to a gene: 8. The V gene's germline CDR1 is MRHNA and CDR2 SNTAGT.

This clone was picked up one time. V usage is TRBV2 and J usage is TRBJ1-3; no reliable D call. The V end was cut by 0 bases, the J end by 0 bases, with 9 bases between. The CDR3 has 16 amino acids. Germline CDR1 is SNHLY and CDR2 is FYNNEI. In DNA, the CDR3 is TGTGCCAGCAGTGAAGCACCAGCCAGCTCTGGAAACACCATATATTTT. Amino acids: CASSEAPASSGNTIYF. Full variable domain (remainder filled in from reference TRBV2 and TRBJ1-3): EPEVTQTPSHQVTQMGQEVILRCVPISNHLYFYWYRQILGQKVEFLVSFYNNEISEKSEIFDDQFSVERPDGSNFTLKIRSTKLEDSAMYFCASSEAPASSGNTIYFGEGSWLTVV.

The CDR3 DNA follows: TGCGCCAGCAGCTTGTCACACGCGAATGAAAAACTGTTTTTT. It yields the protein CASSLSHANEKLFF. The chain couples TRBV5-1 to TRBJ1-4; D call uncertain. This CDR3 spans 14 amino acids. Trimming took off 1 base at V and 5 bases at J, with 9 bases between the two ends. Germline lookup yields CDR1 SGHRS and CDR2 YFSETQ.

CDR3 sequence reads: CASSSAVRNTGELFF. CDR3 coding DNA: TGTGCCAGCAGCTCGGCGGTTCGGAACACCGGGGAGCTGTTTTTT. This chain uses TRBV11-1 with TRBJ2-2; no reliable D call. V was clipped by 4 bases and J by 1 base, with 10 bases between them. The germline CDR1 and CDR2 sequences are SGHAT and FQDESV (reference sequence). The CDR3 extends over 15 amino acids.

The rearrangement joins TRBV5-6 to TRBJ2-5; no firm D call. The DNA end lines up better with TRBJ2-7; the J call may be wrong. CDR1 and CDR2 (germline): SGHDT, YYEEEE. The CDR3 covers 15 residues. CDR3 nucleotides: TGTGCCAGCAGCTCATACAATGATGGGGACTACGAGCAGTACTTC. It codes for CASSSYNDGDYEQYF.

The CDR3 coding sequence is TGCAGCGTTCCGGACAGGACCCCCCCGAGGAACACTGAAGCTTTCTTT. This encodes CSVPDRTPPRNTEAFF. The chain employs TRBV29-1 and TRBJ1-1; 7 bases align to TRBD1. Trimming removed 5 bases from V and 1 base from J; junction bases left unmatched: 13. Germline CDR1 SQVTM, CDR2 ANQGSEA. This CDR3 contains 16 residues. The entire variable domain, with the rest obtained from reference TRBV29-1 and TRBJ1-1, is as follows: SAVISQKPSRDICQRGTSLTIQCQVDSQVTMMFWYRQQPGQSLTLIATANQGSEATYESGFVIDKFPISRPNLTFSTLTVSNMSPEDSSIYLCSVPDRTPPRNTEAFFGQGTRLTVV.

A few counts support this clone. The chain uses TRBV19 and TRBJ2-1; D is possibly TRBD2 (6 bases). CDR1 LNHDA and CDR2 SQIVND come from the germline V gene (reference sequence). The CDR3 length is 16 residues. Trimming stripped 6 bases from V and 4 bases from J, with 19 bases between. The CDR3 spells CASSRGEALIYNEQFF. The CDR3 nucleotides read TGTGCCAGTAGCCGCGGGGAGGCTCTTATATACAATGAGCAGTTCTTC.

The genes are TRBV7-6 and TRBJ1-1; D not resolved. From germline, CDR1 is SGHVS and CDR2 FNYEAQ. Trimming took 4 bases from V and 9 from J, leaving 12 bases between them. The CDR3 extends over 12 amino acids. CDR3 DNA: TGTGCCAGCAGCTCGGCCGGGAGTAAAGCTTTCTTT. Its protein is CASSSAGSKAFF.

V is TRBV11-2 and J is TRBJ1-5; possible D gene TRBD1, 5 bases. The V and J ends lost 6 bases and 4 bases respectively, with 10 bases between them. The CDR3 contains 13 residues. Germline loops: CDR1 SGHAT, CDR2 FQNNGV. CDR3 amino acids: CASSGGNNQPQHF. The CDR3, as DNA: TGTGCCAGCAGTGGGGGGAATAATCAGCCCCAGCATTTT.

CDR3 in DNA: TGTGCCAGCTCACCACTGTACGAGCAGTACTTC. Translating it yields CASSPLYEQYF. V and J are TRBV18 and TRBJ2-7; D gene uncertain. The CDR3 runs 11 residues. Germline V lookup: CDR1 KGHSH, CDR2 LQKENI. The germline V and J ends were trimmed by 1 base and 4 bases, with 2 bases remaining between them. The variable domain in full, completed from reference TRBV18 and TRBJ2-7, reads NAGVMQNPRHLVRRRGQEARLRCSPMKGHSHVYWYRQLPEEGLKFMVYLQKENIIDESGMPKERFSAEFPKEGPSILRIQQVVRGDSAAYFCASSPLYEQYFGPGTRLTVT.